This T cell receptor beta chain was sequenced during a study of T cells in Graves' hyperthyroidism and ophthalmopathy. Study background: Peripheral blood was drawn at first diagnosis, prior to all treatment.

Authors of the study amplified TCR beta CDR3 regions from RNA transcripts. The study used the HTBI primer set for a first-round RT-PCR of the TCR CDR3. TCRdb re-derived calls from the multiplex PCR reads in MiXCR, one entry per CDR3 protein. The sample has fewer than 350,000 distinct CDR3 sequences; 15% to 20% are singletons. This clonotype was recorded at least ten times. The sequenced material came from blood. This clonotype originated in a woman aged 40 to 50 with Graves' ophthalmopathy.

This CDR3 reads CASRVGSKGNQPQHF. The CDR3 DNA reads TGTGCCAGCAGAGTGGGGTCGAAAGGCAATCAGCCCCAGCATTTT. The chain links TRBV27 to TRBJ1-5; D uncertain. Germline-derived CDR1 and CDR2 are MNHEY and SMNVEV (reference sequence). V was clipped by 6 bases and J by 2 bases, with 14 bases between them. This CDR3 is 15 amino acids long.